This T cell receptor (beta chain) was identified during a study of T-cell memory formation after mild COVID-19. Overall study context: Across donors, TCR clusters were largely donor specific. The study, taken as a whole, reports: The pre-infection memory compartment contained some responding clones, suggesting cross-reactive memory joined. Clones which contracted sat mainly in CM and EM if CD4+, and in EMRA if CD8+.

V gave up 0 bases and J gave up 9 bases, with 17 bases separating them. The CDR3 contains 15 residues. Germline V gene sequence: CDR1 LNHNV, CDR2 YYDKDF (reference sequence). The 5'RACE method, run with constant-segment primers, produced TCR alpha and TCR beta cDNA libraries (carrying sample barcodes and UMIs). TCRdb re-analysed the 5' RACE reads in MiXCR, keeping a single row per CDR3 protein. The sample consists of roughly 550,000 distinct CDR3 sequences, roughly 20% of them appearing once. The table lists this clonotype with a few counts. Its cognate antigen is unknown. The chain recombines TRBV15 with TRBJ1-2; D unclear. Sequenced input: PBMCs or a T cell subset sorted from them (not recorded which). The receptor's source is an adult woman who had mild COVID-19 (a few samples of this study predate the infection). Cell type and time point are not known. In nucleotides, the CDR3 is TGTGCCACCAGCAGAGATAACGCGCCAGAGCAACGCTACACCTTC. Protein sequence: CATSRDNAPEQRYTF.